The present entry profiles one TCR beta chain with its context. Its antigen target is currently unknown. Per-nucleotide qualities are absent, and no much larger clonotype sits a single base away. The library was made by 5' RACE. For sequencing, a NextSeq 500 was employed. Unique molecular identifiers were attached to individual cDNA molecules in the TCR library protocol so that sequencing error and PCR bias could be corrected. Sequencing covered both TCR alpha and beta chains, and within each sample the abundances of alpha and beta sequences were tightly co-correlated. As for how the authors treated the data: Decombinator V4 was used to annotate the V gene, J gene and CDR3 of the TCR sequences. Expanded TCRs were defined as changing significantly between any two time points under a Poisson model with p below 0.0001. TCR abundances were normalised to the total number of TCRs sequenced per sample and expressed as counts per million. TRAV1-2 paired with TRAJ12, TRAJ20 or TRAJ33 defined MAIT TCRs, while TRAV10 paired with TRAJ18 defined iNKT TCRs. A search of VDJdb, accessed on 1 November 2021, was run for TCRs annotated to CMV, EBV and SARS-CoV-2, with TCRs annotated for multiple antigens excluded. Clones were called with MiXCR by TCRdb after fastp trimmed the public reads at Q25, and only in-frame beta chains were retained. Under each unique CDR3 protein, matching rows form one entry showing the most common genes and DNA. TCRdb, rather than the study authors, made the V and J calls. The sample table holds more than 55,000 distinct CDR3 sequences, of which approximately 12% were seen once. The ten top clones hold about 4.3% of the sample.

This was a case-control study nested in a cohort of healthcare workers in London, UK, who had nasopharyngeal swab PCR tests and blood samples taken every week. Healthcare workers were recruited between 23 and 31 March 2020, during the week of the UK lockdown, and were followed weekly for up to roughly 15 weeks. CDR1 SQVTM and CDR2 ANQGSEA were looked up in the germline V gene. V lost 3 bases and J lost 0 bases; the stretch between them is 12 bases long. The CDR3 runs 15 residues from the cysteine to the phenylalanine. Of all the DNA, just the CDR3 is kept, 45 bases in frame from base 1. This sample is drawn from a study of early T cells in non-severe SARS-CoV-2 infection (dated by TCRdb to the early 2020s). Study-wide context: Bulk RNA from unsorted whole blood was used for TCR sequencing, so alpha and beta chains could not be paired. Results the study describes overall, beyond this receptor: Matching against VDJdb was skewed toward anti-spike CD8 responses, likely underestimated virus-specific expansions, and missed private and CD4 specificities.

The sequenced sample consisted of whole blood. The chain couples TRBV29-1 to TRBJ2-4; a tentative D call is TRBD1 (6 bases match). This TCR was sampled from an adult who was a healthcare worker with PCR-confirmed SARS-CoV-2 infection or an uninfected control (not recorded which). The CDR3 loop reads CSVEGAAVAKNIQYF. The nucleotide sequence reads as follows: TGCAGCGTTGAGGGGGCGGCGGTAGCCAAAAACATTCAGTACTTC.